Below, 17 T cell receptor beta chains from the same sample are listed, as sequenced in a study of blood T cell repertoires in COVID-19. The assay was immunoSEQ multiplex PCR, and TCRdb's table has in-frame clones only and misses some. The data hold approximately 230,000 clones, with 65% to 90% observed a single time. Specimen: peripheral blood. All receptors come from an elderly woman with active or convalescent COVID-19.

The chain joins TRBV5-1 to TRBJ2-2; D not resolved. Deletions cut 1 base from V and 6 bases from J, with 13 bases between. Germline CDR1 and CDR2: SGHRS and YFSETQ. There are 15 residues in the CDR3. The CDR3, as DNA: TGCGCCAGCAGCTTGTCCCTCTCTCGTTCCGGGGAGCTGTTTTTT. Its translation: CASSLSLSRSGELFF.

CDR3 in DNA: TGTGCCAGCAGCTACTCTACGGTGGCAGGGAACTATGGCTACACCTTC. It specifies CASSYSTVAGNYGYTF. V and J are TRBV13 and TRBJ1-2; D is perhaps TRBD1 (5 bases). CDR1 and CDR2 from the germline V gene are PRHDT and FYEKMQ (reference sequence). This CDR3 has 16 amino acids. V lost 4 bases and J lost 2, with 17 bases in between. The full variable domain, completed using reference TRBV13 and TRBJ1-2, is AAGVIQSPRHLIKEKRETATLKCYPIPRHDTVYWYQQGPGQDPQFLISFYEKMQSDKGSIPDRFSAQQFSDYHSELNMSSLELGDSALYFCASSYSTVAGNYGYTFGSGTRLTVV.

V and J are TRBV7-2 and TRBJ2-7; 12 bases align to TRBD2. The CDR3 runs to 16 residues. The V gene end was trimmed by 3 bases and the J gene end by 2 bases; junction bases not matched to a gene: 5. Germline loops: CDR1 SGHTA, CDR2 FQGNSA. In nucleotides, the CDR3 is TGTGCCAGCAGCTTGGACGGACTAGCGGGGACCTACGAGCAGTACTTC. Protein: CASSLDGLAGTYEQYF. Together with reference TRBV7-2 and TRBJ2-7, the CDR3 gives the full variable domain: GAGVSQSPSNKVTEKGKDVELRCDPISGHTALYWYRQSLGQGLEFLIYFQGNSAPDKSGLPSDRFSAERTGGSVSTLTIQRTQQEDSAVYLCASSLDGLAGTYEQYFGPGTRLTVT.

The V call is TRBV7-2, the J call TRBJ2-7; tentative D call: TRBD2 (7 bases). Germline CDR1 SGHTA, CDR2 FQGNSA. The V and J ends lost 4 bases and 0 bases respectively, with 16 bases between them. This CDR3 is 16 amino acids long. CDR3 nucleotides: TGTGCCAGCAGCTCCACAGGGACTATCCCCTCCTACGAGCAGTACTTC. It encodes CASSSTGTIPSYEQYF. The whole variable domain, filled in from reference TRBV7-2 and TRBJ2-7, reads GAGVSQSPSNKVTEKGKDVELRCDPISGHTALYWYRQSLGQGLEFLIYFQGNSAPDKSGLPSDRFSAERTGGSVSTLTIQRTQQEDSAVYLCASSSTGTIPSYEQYFGPGTRLTVT.

This clone was detected a few times. This chain uses TRBV11-2 with TRBJ1-1; 7 bases map to TRBD1. V trimming: 7 bases; J trimming: 0 bases; junction bases outside the gene matches: 2. Germline lookup yields CDR1 SGHAT and CDR2 FQNNGV. The CDR3 runs 13 residues. CDR3 nucleotide sequence: TGTGCCAGCAACAGGGGCATGAACACTGAAGCTTTCTTT. This codes for CASNRGMNTEAFF. The full variable domain, completed using reference TRBV11-2 and TRBJ1-1, is EAGVAQSPRYKIIEKRQSVAFWCNPISGHATLYWYQQILGQGPKLLIQFQNNGVVDDSQLPKDRFSAERLKGVDSTLKIQPAKLEDSAVYLCASNRGMNTEAFFGQGTRLTVV.

The chain links TRBV6-6 to TRBJ1-5; possible D gene TRBD1, 6 bases. The V end lost 4 bases, the J end lost 0 bases, and 10 bases lay between the germline ends. Germline V gene sequence: CDR1 MNHNY, CDR2 SVGAGI (reference sequence). CDR3 size: 15 residues. The CDR3 region has the DNA TGTGCCAGCAGTTTACGGGACAATAGCAATCAGCCCCAGCATTTT. Translated: CASSLRDNSNQPQHF.

This chain joins TRBV6-1 and TRBJ2-1; 10 positions match TRBD2. CDR1 and CDR2 from the germline V gene are MNHNS and SASEGT. The CDR3 loop spans 16 amino acids. J gave up 6 bases and V 4 bases, and 9 bases lay outside the gene matches. The DNA of the CDR3 is TGTGCCAGCAGTGCAGGACTAGCGGAAAACTTCAATGAGCAGTTCTTC. The encoded protein is CASSAGLAENFNEQFF.

The chain links TRBV2 to TRBJ2-2; possibly TRBD1 for D (6 bases). V lost 5 bases, J lost 5 bases, and 15 bases lay in between. Per germline, CDR1 SNHLY and CDR2 FYNNEI. This CDR3 spans 15 amino acids. The CDR3 sequence is CASSLQGLSTGELFF. CDR3 coding DNA: TGTGCCAGCAGTCTACAGGGATTGAGTACCGGGGAGCTGTTTTTT.

V usage is TRBV5-1 and J usage is TRBJ2-5; tentative D call: TRBD1 (5 bases). The CDR3 loop spans 13 amino acids. V was shortened by 1 base and J by 7 bases, with 11 bases between the two germline ends. Germline lookup yields CDR1 SGHRS and CDR2 YFSETQ. CDR3 loop: CASSLIGQGTQYF. The CDR3 DNA follows: TGCGCCAGCAGCTTGATCGGTCAGGGGACCCAGTACTTC. Drawing the rest from reference TRBV5-1 and TRBJ2-5, the complete variable domain is KAGVTQTPRYLIKTRGQQVTLSCSPISGHRSVSWYQQTPGQGLQFLFEYFSETQRNKGNFPGRFSGRQFSNSRSEMNVSTLELGDSALYLCASSLIGQGTQYFGPGTRLLVL.

Only one count was recorded for this clone. CDR3 in amino acids: CASSVDREGKAFF. The CDR3, as DNA: TGTGCCAGCAGCGTAGACAGGGAAGGGAAAGCTTTCTTT. The chain has TRBV9 and TRBJ1-1; D is perhaps TRBD1 (6 bases). Germline V gene lookup returns CDR1 SGDLS and CDR2 YYNGEE. The CDR3 runs 13 residues. With 0 bases removed from V and 9 bases from J, the gap between germline ends came to 12 bases.

The chain links TRBV5-1 to TRBJ2-7; TRBD2 agrees at 8 bases. The CDR3 runs to 18 residues. The ends lost 0 bases at V and 0 bases at J; junction bases unmatched: 11. Germline V CDR1 and CDR2: SGHRS, YFSETQ. CDR3 residues: CASSLGPYSGASSYEQYF. CDR3 in DNA: TGCGCCAGCAGCTTGGGACCGTATAGCGGGGCAAGCTCCTACGAGCAGTACTTC.

This clone was detected once. The chain combines TRBV9 with TRBJ1-1; TRBD1 agrees at 8 bases. V shed 4 bases, J shed 8 bases, and the junction held 4 bases outside the gene matches. The CDR3 runs to 12 residues. CDR1 is SGDLS, CDR2 YYNGEE, per germline. The CDR3 here is CASSPGQGEAFF. CDR3 nucleotide sequence: TGTGCCAGCAGCCCCGGACAGGGCGAAGCTTTCTTT. The variable domain in full, with the rest retrieved from reference TRBV9 and TRBJ1-1, is DSGVTQTPKHLITATGQRVTLRCSPRSGDLSVYWYQQSLDQGLQFLIQYYNGEERAKGNILERFSAQQFPDLHSELNLSSLELGDSALYFCASSPGQGEAFFGQGTRLTVV.

The chain links TRBV3-1 (or the pseudogene TRBV3-2) to TRBJ2-7; no firm D call. The CDR3 totals 11 residues. Germline CDR1 reads LGHDT; CDR2 reads YNNKEL (reference sequence). The V gene lost 8 bases and the J gene lost 2 bases, with 7 bases spanning the gap. DNA for the CDR3: TGTGCCAGCGGGCTTACCTACGAGCAGTACTTC. It codes for CASGLTYEQYF.

In this sample, this clone turned up a few times. DNA of the CDR3: TGCGCCAGCAGCTTGGGGGACAGTAACAATCAGCCCCAGCATTTT. Translation gives CASSLGDSNNQPQHF. The chain employs TRBV5-1 and TRBJ1-5, with 7 positions matching TRBD1. CDR1 SGHRS and CDR2 YFSETQ come from the germline V gene. V was clipped by 0 bases and J by 3 bases; unmatched bases: 3. CDR3 length: 15 amino acids.

J is TRBJ1-1 and V is TRBV7-9, with D possibly being TRBD1 (5 bases). Germline assignment: CDR1 SEHNR and CDR2 FQNEAQ (reference sequence). The CDR3 is 15 residues long. V was cut by 0 bases and J by 0 bases, with 8 bases left in between. CDR3 loop: CASSLAETVNTEAFF. CDR3 sequence (DNA): TGTGCCAGCAGCTTAGCCGAGACAGTGAACACTGAAGCTTTCTTT.

This chain uses TRBV5-1 with TRBJ1-1, with D possibly TRBD1 on 5 matching bases. Germline V gene data show CDR1 as SGHRS and CDR2 as YFSETQ. V gave up 0 bases and J gave up 7 bases, with 10 bases separating them. The CDR3 has 13 amino acids. CDR3 in amino acids: CASSLDFGGEAFF. CDR3 nucleotides: TGCGCCAGCAGCTTGGATTTCGGGGGTGAAGCTTTCTTT. Full variable domain (rest looked up from reference TRBV5-1 and TRBJ1-1): KAGVTQTPRYLIKTRGQQVTLSCSPISGHRSVSWYQQTPGQGLQFLFEYFSETQRNKGNFPGRFSGRQFSNSRSEMNVSTLELGDSALYLCASSLDFGGEAFFGQGTRLTVV.

The genes are TRBV19 and TRBJ2-2; 7 nucleotides line up with TRBD1. CDR1 and CDR2 (germline): LNHDA, SQIVND (reference sequence). Losses at the gene ends were 7 bases for V and 0 bases for J; bases not matched to a gene: 8. This CDR3 spans 16 amino acids. CDR3 residues: CASISRGTANTGELFF. The CDR3 nucleotides are TGTGCCAGTATCTCGAGGGGGACAGCGAACACCGGGGAGCTGTTTTTT.